These T cell receptor beta chains were read from a single sample in a study of human T cells and chemical hapten exposure. TCRdb reprocessed the RACE reads with MiXCR, giving one entry per CDR3 protein. The sample carries some 120,000 distinct CDR3 sequences, roughly 9.5% recorded once. Sequenced sample: whole blood. The receptors were gathered from a male donor in good health. Some clones in this sample may be carry-over from other donors' samples. Both conserved end residues are part of each CDR3.

V gene	J gene	CDR3 protein
TRBV24-1	TRBJ2-1	CATSDSTEGLAGGNEQFF
TRBV5-1	TRBJ2-5	CASSLVPGEQTQYF
TRBV5-1	TRBJ2-7	CASSQTSGGTYEQYF
TRBV4-2	TRBJ1-1	CASSQDVGGAAEAFF
TRBV7-2	TRBJ2-3	CASSFGGFQDTQYF
TRBV14	TRBJ2-1	CASSQDPRESYNEQFF
TRBV2	TRBJ1-2	CAGRGLYGYTF
TRBV7-7	TRBJ2-2	CASSPGGGPGELFF
TRBV29-1	TRBJ1-2	CSVSSTPNHDDYGYTF
TRBV10-3	TRBJ2-1	CAISGLGQNEQFF
TRBV25-1	TRBJ1-3	CASSGDRPGNTIYF
TRBV12-3/TRBV12-4	TRBJ1-2	CASSASQGFNYGYTF
TRBV7-9	TRBJ2-2	CASSLAGADPNTGELFF
TRBV19	TRBJ2-1	CASSMFGLAGGPNNEQFF
TRBV27	TRBJ1-1	CASSPRTGGNTEAFF
TRBV6-2/TRBV6-3	TRBJ1-5	CASRDEGAGQPQHF